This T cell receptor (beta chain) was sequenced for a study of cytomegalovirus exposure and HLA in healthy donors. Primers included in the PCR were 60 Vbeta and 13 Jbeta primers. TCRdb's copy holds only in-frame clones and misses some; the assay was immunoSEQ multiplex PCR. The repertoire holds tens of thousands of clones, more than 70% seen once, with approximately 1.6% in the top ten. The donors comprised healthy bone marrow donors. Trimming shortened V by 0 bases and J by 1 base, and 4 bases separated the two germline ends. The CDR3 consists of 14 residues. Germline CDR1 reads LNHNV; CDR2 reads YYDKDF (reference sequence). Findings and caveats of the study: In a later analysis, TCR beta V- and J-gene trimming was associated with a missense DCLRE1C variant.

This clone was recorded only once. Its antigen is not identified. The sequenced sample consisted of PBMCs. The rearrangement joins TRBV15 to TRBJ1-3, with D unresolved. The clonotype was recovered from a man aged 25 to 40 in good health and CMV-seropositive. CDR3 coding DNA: TGTGCCACCAGCAGAGAAGAGTCTGGAAACACCATATATTTT. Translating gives CATSREESGNTIYF.